Below are 31 T cell receptor beta chains sequenced from a single sample in a study of blood T cell repertoires in COVID-19. This table comes from immunoSEQ multiplex PCR, and its TCRdb copy is limited to in-frame clones, with some not included. The repertoire holds 65,000 to 85,000 clones, with 79% as singletons. The sequenced sample consisted of peripheral blood. The receptors come from a woman aged 80 or over with active or convalescent COVID-19.

The chain has TRBV12-3 or TRBV12-4 and TRBJ2-1; D possibly corresponds to TRBD2 (5 bases). The CDR3 totals 12 residues. V was clipped by 6 bases and J by 10 bases, with 13 bases between them. The CDR3 coding sequence is TGTGCCAGCAGCCGTGGCGGGCGGGAGCAGTTCTTC. It yields the protein CASSRGGREQFF.

This chain links TRBV15 with TRBJ2-1; possible D gene TRBD1, 5 bases. The CDR3 extends over 14 amino acids. V lost 2 bases and J 4 bases, leaving 9 bases between the germline ends. In germline, CDR1 is LNHNV, CDR2 YYDKDF (reference sequence). CDR3: CATSRSNRYNEQFF. DNA for the CDR3: TGTGCCACCAGCAGATCTAACAGGTACAATGAGCAGTTCTTC.

This clone was observed a handful of times. The chain is built from TRBV6-5 and TRBJ2-2, with 7 nucleotides matching TRBD1. V dropped 1 base and J dropped 3; count of bases not matched to a gene: 5. Germline CDR1 and CDR2: MNHEY and SVGAGI. This CDR3 spans 16 amino acids. The CDR3 region is CASSYLTGIYTGELFF. CDR3 nucleotide sequence: TGTGCCAGCAGTTACTTGACAGGGATCTACACCGGGGAGCTGTTTTTT.

This clone is deemed medium-sized. The genes are TRBV4-2 and TRBJ2-1, with D maybe TRBD1 (6 bases). V was shortened by 0 bases and J by 1 base, with 19 bases between the two germline ends. Germline CDR1 and CDR2: LGHNA and YNFKEQ. The CDR3 loop spans 19 amino acids. In DNA form, the CDR3 reads TGTGCCAGCAGCCAAGATCAGGTCTTTGGGGGCGGATCCTACAATGAGCAGTTCTTC. Its translation is CASSQDQVFGGGSYNEQFF.

The chain uses TRBV29-1 and TRBJ1-2; D is perhaps TRBD1 (5 bases). Germline V lookup: CDR1 SQVTM, CDR2 ANQGSEA. The CDR3 extends over 14 amino acids. V lost 0 bases, J lost 5 bases, and 13 bases lay in between. The CDR3 DNA reads TGCAGCGTTGAAGATGGGCCAGGGTGGTATGGCTACACCTTC. This gives the protein CSVEDGPGWYGYTF.

The chain combines TRBV29-1 with TRBJ2-7; 7 bases are shared with TRBD1. The CDR3 has 12 amino acids. V trimming: 4 bases; J trimming: 3 bases; junction bases outside the gene matches: 3. CDR1 and CDR2 from the germline V gene are SQVTM and ANQGSEA. The CDR3 spells CSVAGQLYEQYF. The CDR3 DNA sequence: TGCAGCGTTGCGGGACAGCTCTACGAGCAGTACTTC.

The V gene is TRBV18, the J gene TRBJ2-7, with TRBD1 identical over 7 bases. Looked up from germline, CDR1 is KGHSH and CDR2 is LQKENI. This CDR3 contains 16 residues. The V and J ends lost 3 bases and 1 base, in that order; junction bases with no gene match: 9. The CDR3 region has the DNA TGTGCCAGCTCACCTCTACCGGGACAGACTTCCTACGAGCAGTACTTC. It yields the protein CASSPLPGQTSYEQYF.

This clone has a single count. The chain combines TRBV27 with TRBJ2-2; unclear D gene. V was pared by 2 bases and J by 1 base, with 11 bases between. The CDR3 loop spans 16 amino acids. CDR1 MNHEY and CDR2 SMNVEV come from the germline V gene (reference sequence). Here the CDR3 reads CASSLGFAVNTGELFF. In DNA form, the CDR3 reads TGTGCCAGCAGTTTAGGGTTTGCGGTGAACACCGGGGAGCTGTTTTTT.

This clone turned up a few times. V usage is TRBV7-9 and J usage is TRBJ1-1; 9 bases are shared with TRBD1. CDR3 length equals 15 residues. Germline-derived CDR1 and CDR2 are SEHNR and FQNEAQ (reference sequence). Trimming removed 5 bases from V and 10 bases from J; junction bases left unmatched: 14. The CDR3 DNA reads TGTGCCAGCAGCGGCTCCACAGGGGGCAGGATAGTAGCTTTCTTT. As protein: CASSGSTGGRIVAFF.

The J gene is TRBJ2-3, the V gene TRBV9; 11 bases map to TRBD1. CDR1 and CDR2 (germline): SGDLS, YYNGEE. This CDR3 spans 16 amino acids. Trimming removed 3 bases from V and 1 base from J; junction bases left unmatched: 4. Written as DNA, the CDR3 is TGTGCCAGCAGCGACGGACAGGGGGCAGGCACAGATACGCAGTATTTT. Residues: CASSDGQGAGTDTQYF.

In this sample, this clone turned up many times. V gene TRBV28 combines with J gene TRBJ1-2; TRBD1 might be the D (6 bases). The CDR3 is 12 residues long. From germline, CDR1 is MDHEN and CDR2 SYDVKM. Trimming removed 5 bases at V and 7 bases at J, with 11 bases between. The CDR3, as DNA: TGTGCCAGCAGTACACAGGGTTTTGGCTACACCTTC. Protein sequence: CASSTQGFGYTF.

The rearrangement uses TRBV25-1 and TRBJ2-6; TRBD1 is a possible D gene (7 bases). V lost 3 bases and J 3 bases, leaving 12 bases between the germline ends. CDR1 and CDR2 (germline): MGHDK, SYGVNS. This CDR3 is 16 amino acids long. CDR3 bases: TGTGCCAGCAGTGATCCAGGGGGAGGTGGGGCCAACGTCCTGACTTTC. Its protein is CASSDPGGGGANVLTF.

Only a few counts were recorded for this clone. The rearrangement uses TRBV3-1 (or the pseudogene TRBV3-2) and TRBJ2-1; D is undetermined. Trimming took 5 bases from V and 4 from J, leaving 18 bases between them. Germline V gene data show CDR1 as LGHDT and CDR2 as YNNKEL (reference sequence). The CDR3 sequence is 16 residues long. The CDR3 DNA reads TGTGCCAGCAGCTCCTTCCCGCGGTCCCAGTACAATGAGCAGTTCTTC. This gives the protein CASSSFPRSQYNEQFF.

The V call is TRBV29-1, the J call TRBJ1-2; 8 bases are a match to TRBD1. With V trimmed by 3 bases and J by 6 bases, 6 bases remained unmatched. Germline values: CDR1 SQVTM, CDR2 ANQGSEA. The CDR3 is 13 residues long. The CDR3 spells CSVDPTGVHGYTF. In DNA, the CDR3 is TGCAGCGTTGACCCGACAGGGGTGCATGGCTACACCTTC.

This chain links TRBV5-1 with TRBJ2-7; D is unresolved. Germline loops: CDR1 SGHRS, CDR2 YFSETQ. The CDR3 extends over 13 amino acids. Trimming removed 0 bases from V and 3 bases from J, with 7 bases in between. CDR3 coding DNA: TGCGCCAGCAGCTTGGACTGGTACTACGAGCAGTACTTC. This sequence encodes CASSLDWYYEQYF.

This clone was detected only once. The chain couples TRBV9 to TRBJ2-1; D may be TRBD2 (6 bases). V was pared by 3 bases and J by 4 bases, with 14 bases between. This CDR3 has 15 residues. Germline loops: CDR1 SGDLS, CDR2 YYNGEE. This chain's CDR3 is CASSDGTLGYNEQFF. The CDR3 DNA follows: TGTGCCAGCAGCGACGGGACTCTCGGGTACAATGAGCAGTTCTTC.

V gene TRBV29-1 combines with J gene TRBJ2-3; D perhaps matches TRBD2 (5 bases). The CDR3 sequence is 14 residues long. Trimming took off 0 bases at V and 1 base at J, with 8 bases between the two ends. The germline gives CDR1 SQVTM, CDR2 ANQGSEA. CDR3 in DNA: TGCAGCGTTGAAGATCTAGCCCGCACAGATACGCAGTATTTT. Protein product: CSVEDLARTDTQYF.

The CDR3 sequence: CASSFNSGTWTDGANVLTF. The CDR3 DNA follows: TGTGCCAGCAGCTTCAATAGCGGCACCTGGACGGATGGGGCCAACGTCCTGACTTTC. J is TRBJ2-6 and V is TRBV7-8; TRBD2 is a possible D gene (6 bases). Germline CDR1 SGHVS, CDR2 FQNEAQ. This CDR3 contains 19 residues. V shed 3 bases and J shed 3 bases, with 21 bases lying between them.

The chain's CDR3 is CANRAPYGGDTQYF. The CDR3 region has the DNA TGTGCCAACAGAGCCCCCTACGGGGGGGATACGCAGTATTTT. The chain recombines TRBV6-5 with TRBJ2-3; 7 nucleotides line up with TRBD2. This CDR3 has 14 residues. V dropped 10 bases and J dropped 6; count of bases not matched to a gene: 13. Germline V gives CDR1 MNHEY, CDR2 SVGAGI.

The chain couples TRBV25-1 to TRBJ2-5, with D hard to call. Germline CDR1 is MGHDK and CDR2 is SYGVNS. The CDR3 has 14 residues. The V end lost 0 bases, the J end lost 1 base, and 6 bases lay between the germline ends. In DNA, the CDR3 is TGTGCCAGCAGTGAATATTTTAGCCAAGAGACCCAGTACTTC. Encoded protein: CASSEYFSQETQYF.

The genes are TRBV20-1 and TRBJ2-7; 7 bases align to TRBD2. Losses at the gene ends were 3 bases for V and 3 bases for J; bases not matched to a gene: 8. This CDR3 is 14 amino acids long. Germline CDR1 DFQATT, CDR2 SNEGSKA (reference sequence). CDR3 sequence (DNA): TGCAGTGCTAGTAGCGGGTTGGGGCACTACGAGCAGTACTTC. Amino acids: CSASSGLGHYEQYF.

V is TRBV19 and J is TRBJ1-5, with D hard to call. The CDR3 length is 14 residues. V lost 9 bases, J lost 5 bases, and 17 bases lay in between. Per the germline V gene, CDR1 is LNHDA and CDR2 is SQIVND (reference sequence). CDR3 amino acids: CASRPGARDQPQHF. Here the CDR3 DNA reads TGTGCCAGCCGCCCGGGAGCGAGGGATCAGCCCCAGCATTTT.

The rearrangement links TRBV5-1 to TRBJ1-6; D unresolved. Germline CDR1 and CDR2: SGHRS and YFSETQ. V was pared by 0 bases and J by 7 bases, with 8 bases between. The CDR3 spans 14 residues. CDR3 nucleotide sequence: TGCGCCAGCAGCTTGGATCCCTTAAATTCACCCCTCCACTTT. This sequence encodes CASSLDPLNSPLHF.

The chain employs TRBV5-1 and TRBJ2-2; 7 nucleotides agree with TRBD2. CDR1 is SGHRS and CDR2 is YFSETQ in the germline V gene. With 2 bases clipped from V and 8 bases from J, the junction kept 6 bases outside the gene matches. CDR3 length equals 14 residues. The CDR3 DNA is TGCGCCAGCAGCTTCACTAGCGACAATGGGGAGCTGTTTTTT. Protein product: CASSFTSDNGELFF.

The chain has TRBV24-1 and TRBJ1-2; D call uncertain. The ends were cut back, 8 bases at V and 3 bases at J, with 9 bases in the middle. The V gene's germline CDR1 is KGHDR and CDR2 SFDVKD. The CDR3 totals 12 residues. The CDR3 region is CATKSSDYGYTF. The DNA for the CDR3 is TGTGCCACCAAATCTAGCGACTATGGCTACACCTTC.

The chain recombines TRBV4-1 with TRBJ2-1, with 10 bases that match TRBD2. V trimming: 8 bases; J trimming: 7 bases; junction bases outside the gene matches: 11. From germline, CDR1 is MGHRA and CDR2 YSYEKL. This CDR3 region has 15 residues. As DNA, the CDR3 is TGCGCCAGCGCCTTAAGCGGGGGGGCCTGGAATGAGCAGTTCTTC. It is translated as CASALSGGAWNEQFF.

This clone showed up just once. The V call is TRBV18, the J call TRBJ2-2; TRBD1 aligns across 8 bases. V lost 2 bases and J lost 6; bases outside the gene matches: 5. Germline assignment: CDR1 KGHSH and CDR2 LQKENI. CDR3 size: 15 residues. The CDR3 nucleotides read TGTGCCAGCTCACCAACCTGGACAGGGCCCGGGGAGCTGTTTTTT. Translating gives CASSPTWTGPGELFF.

This clone was recorded a few times. The V gene is TRBV6-2 or TRBV6-3, the J gene TRBJ1-2; D not resolved. This CDR3 contains 16 residues. The germline V gene has CDR1 MNHEY and CDR2 SVGEGT. The germline V and J ends were trimmed by 5 bases and 0 bases, with 16 bases remaining between them. In nucleotides, the CDR3 is TGTGCCAGCAGTAAACCGAACAGTTACCCTAACTATGGCTACACCTTC. It yields the protein CASSKPNSYPNYGYTF.

This clone came up a few times. This chain connects TRBV7-9 to TRBJ1-1; 7 bases match TRBD1. The CDR3 runs to 17 residues. Unmatched junction bases numbered 12, after V lost 4 bases and J lost 1 base. Per the germline V gene, CDR1 is SEHNR and CDR2 is FQNEAQ (reference sequence). This CDR3 is CASSYITGANGNTEAFF. CDR3 sequence (DNA): TGTGCCAGCAGCTACATTACAGGGGCGAATGGGAACACTGAAGCTTTCTTT.

In this sample, this clone turned up a few times. The V call is TRBV6-5, the J call TRBJ2-3; tentatively, D is TRBD2 (7 bases). Germline assignment: CDR1 MNHEY and CDR2 SVGAGI. V was trimmed by 7 bases and J by 6 bases, leaving 20 bases between them. The CDR3 contains 15 residues. The CDR3 protein is CASNSFGGASDTQYF. In nucleotides, the CDR3 is TGTGCCAGCAACTCCTTTGGGGGGGCGAGTGATACGCAGTATTTT.

The chain links TRBV2 to TRBJ1-3; 7 bases match TRBD1. The CDR3 consists of 15 residues. Trimming took 6 bases from V and 0 from J; bases not matched to a gene: 5. Germline CDR1 reads SNHLY; CDR2 reads FYNNEI. CDR3 protein: CASSRQGPSGNTIYF. The DNA of the CDR3 is TGTGCCAGCAGCCGACAGGGACCCTCTGGAAACACCATATATTTT.